This TCR beta chain emerged from a study of CDR3 diversity in severe acne. The germline CDR1 and CDR2 sequences are SSHAT and FNYEAQ (reference sequence). The CDR3 consists of 13 residues. TCRdb passed the PCR reads through MiXCR, listing each CDR3 protein once. The sample lists almost 85,000 distinct CDR3 sequences, 51% occurring once. Comment on this clonotype: Mismatch with germline at one junction end may stem from a read error.

The TCR sequence derives from a male donor in good health, without acne. V gene TRBV7-7 combines with J gene TRBJ2-7; D call uncertain. The sample comprised blood. This CDR3 is CASSPTRRYEQYF. For the CDR3, the DNA is TGTGCTAGCAGCCCGACGCGGAGATATGAGCAGTACTTC.